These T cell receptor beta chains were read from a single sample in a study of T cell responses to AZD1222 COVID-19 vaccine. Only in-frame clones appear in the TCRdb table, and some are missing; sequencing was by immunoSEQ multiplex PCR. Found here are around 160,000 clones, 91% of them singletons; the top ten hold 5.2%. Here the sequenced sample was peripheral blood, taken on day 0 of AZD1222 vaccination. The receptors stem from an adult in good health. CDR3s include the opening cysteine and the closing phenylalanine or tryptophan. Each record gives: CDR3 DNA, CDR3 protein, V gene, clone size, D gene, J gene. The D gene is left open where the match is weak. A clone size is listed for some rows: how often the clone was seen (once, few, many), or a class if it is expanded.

DNA: TGTGCCAGCAGCCCTTCGGCCGGCGCCAACTCCTACGAGCAGTACTTC
CDR3: CASSPSAGANSYEQYF
V: TRBV9
size: NA
D: NA
J: TRBJ2-7

DNA: TGTGCCAGCAGCTTAGGTCAGAACACCGGGGAGCTGTTTTTT
CDR3: CASSLGQNTGELFF
V: TRBV7-9
size: NA
D: NA
J: TRBJ2-2

DNA: TGCGCCAGCAGCCAAGGACTTGCCAAGAACTATGGCTACACCTTC
CDR3: CASSQGLAKNYGYTF
V: TRBV4-3
size: once
D: NA
J: TRBJ1-2

DNA: TGTGCCAGCAGCTTAGCGGCGGGAATGGCCTACGAGCAGTACTTC
CDR3: CASSLAAGMAYEQYF
V: TRBV7-2
size: NA
D: NA
J: TRBJ2-7

DNA: TGCGCCAGCAGCTCCGGGACAGATTACTACAATGAGCAGTTCTTC
CDR3: CASSSGTDYYNEQFF
V: TRBV5-1
size: NA
D: TRBD1
J: TRBJ2-1

DNA: TGTGCCAGCAGCGGGGACAGGGCCTCACCCCTCCACTTT
CDR3: CASSGDRASPLHF
V: TRBV7-8
size: NA
D: TRBD1
J: TRBJ1-6

DNA: TGTGCCAGCAGTCGATACAGGGTTAGCAACACTGAAGCTTTCTTT
CDR3: CASSRYRVSNTEAFF
V: TRBV28
size: NA
D: NA
J: TRBJ1-1

DNA: TGTGCCAGCAGTCTCCGGGAGTTCTACGAGCAGTACTTC
CDR3: CASSLREFYEQYF
V: TRBV27
size: NA
D: NA
J: TRBJ2-7

DNA: TGTGCCAGCTCACCAGGGAACACTGAAGCTTTCTTT
CDR3: CASSPGNTEAFF
V: TRBV18
size: NA
D: NA
J: TRBJ1-1

DNA: TGTGCCAGCAGCTTAGAGGGCGGACCAATAGCCAAAAACATTCAGTACTTC
CDR3: CASSLEGGPIAKNIQYF
V: TRBV11-2
size: NA
D: NA
J: TRBJ2-4

DNA: TGTGCCAGCAGCTTAGGCCCCGGACAGGAGACGACCGGGGAGCTGTTTTTT
CDR3: CASSLGPGQETTGELFF
V: TRBV7-6
size: NA
D: TRBD1
J: TRBJ2-2

DNA: TGCGCCAGCAGCTCAACCGGGGAGCTGTTTTTT
CDR3: CASSSTGELFF
V: TRBV5-1
size: NA
D: NA
J: TRBJ2-2

DNA: TGTGCCAGCAGTTCGTCAAACCCACTAGCGGGGGGTTGGACCGGGGAGCTGTTTTTT
CDR3: CASSSSNPLAGGWTGELFF
V: TRBV7-6
size: NA
D: TRBD2
J: TRBJ2-2

DNA: TGTGCCAGCAGCTTAGATGGGCCCTCCTACGAGCAGTACTTC
CDR3: CASSLDGPSYEQYF
V: TRBV5-5
size: NA
D: NA
J: TRBJ2-7

DNA: TGTGCCAGCAGCTCAACCCCAGTCAGTTCACCCCTCCACTTT
CDR3: CASSSTPVSSPLHF
V: TRBV7-2
size: NA
D: NA
J: TRBJ1-6

DNA: TGTGCCAGCAGTTATTCGGACGGGGACTATGGCTACACCTTC
CDR3: CASSYSDGDYGYTF
V: TRBV6-5
size: NA
D: NA
J: TRBJ1-2

DNA: TGTGCCAGCAGTCCCGGATCACGACAGCTTGGGCCGCAGTACTTC
CDR3: CASSPGSRQLGPQYF
V: TRBV27
size: once
D: NA
J: TRBJ2-7

DNA: TGCAGCGTTGCCGGAGGGGGCTCTTATGGCTACACCTTC
CDR3: CSVAGGGSYGYTF
V: TRBV29-1
size: once
D: TRBD1
J: TRBJ1-2

DNA: TGTGCCAGCAGTACTGACAGTCCCTATGGCTACACCTTC
CDR3: CASSTDSPYGYTF
V: TRBV6-5
size: NA
D: NA
J: TRBJ1-2

DNA: TGTGCCAGCGGATGGACAGGGAGCGACGAGCAGTACTTC
CDR3: CASGWTGSDEQYF
V: TRBV27
size: NA
D: TRBD1
J: TRBJ2-7

DNA: TGTGCCAGCAGCCCCCAGGGGCCCAGGGTCGGGGAGCTGTTTTTT
CDR3: CASSPQGPRVGELFF
V: TRBV2
size: once
D: NA
J: TRBJ2-2

DNA: TGTGCCAGCAGCATGGGGGGACAGGGGCCTTCACCCCTCCACTTT
CDR3: CASSMGGQGPSPLHF
V: TRBV9
size: NA
D: TRBD1
J: TRBJ1-6

DNA: TGTGCCAGCAGCCTAACCACAGGGGTTGAGCAGTACTTC
CDR3: CASSLTTGVEQYF
V: TRBV11-2
size: NA
D: TRBD1
J: TRBJ2-7